The 14 T cell receptor beta chains below come from one sample, sequenced in a study of T-cell memory formation after mild COVID-19. From the 5' RACE reads, TCRdb called clonotypes with MiXCR, one entry per CDR3 protein. The sample has around 400,000 distinct CDR3 sequences, 24% seen once. Sequenced input: PBMCs or a T cell subset sorted from them (not recorded which). These receptors all come from an adult woman who had mild COVID-19 (a few samples of this study predate the infection). Cell type and time point are not known.

This sequence joins TRBV12-3 or TRBV12-4 and TRBJ1-5; D possibly corresponds to TRBD1 (6 bases). The CDR3 consists of 14 residues. Trimming removed 8 bases from V and 7 bases from J, with 18 bases in between. The CDR3 coding sequence is TGTGCCAGCGGAAAGACAGGTGGAGGGCAGCCCCAGCATTTT. Translated, it gives CASGKTGGGQPQHF.

The V and J genes are TRBV30 and TRBJ1-1; TRBD1 matches 7 bases. Germline V gives CDR1 GTSNPN, CDR2 SVGIG (reference sequence). V dropped 7 bases and J dropped 6; count of bases not matched to a gene: 8. The CDR3 loop spans 12 amino acids. CDR3 coding DNA: TGTGCCTACCGGACAGGAAACTCTGAAGCTTTCTTT. It specifies CAYRTGNSEAFF.

J is TRBJ2-2 and V is TRBV9; D is unresolved. There are 20 residues in the CDR3. Trimming took off 0 bases at V and 0 bases at J, with 21 bases between the two ends. Germline V lookup: CDR1 SGDLS, CDR2 YYNGEE. This chain's CDR3 is CASSVGSEWSSPPNTGELFF. In DNA, the CDR3 is TGTGCCAGCAGCGTAGGTTCAGAATGGAGCTCCCCCCCGAACACCGGGGAGCTGTTTTTT.

In its sample, this clonotype was seen a few times. The rearrangement uses TRBV19 and TRBJ2-2, with 16 bases that match TRBD2. V trimming: 10 bases; J trimming: 5 bases; junction bases outside the gene matches: 4. CDR3 length: 15 residues. Germline V gene sequence: CDR1 LNHDA, CDR2 SQIVND (reference sequence). The CDR3 coding sequence is TGTGCCACCTCGGGACTAGCGGGAGGGACCGGGGAGCTGTTTTTT. Its protein is CATSGLAGGTGELFF.

This clonotype has a count of ten or more. V usage is TRBV12-3 or TRBV12-4 and J usage is TRBJ2-5; D is uncertain. The V gene lost 6 bases and the J gene lost 1 base, with 9 bases spanning the gap. This CDR3 comprises 13 residues. CDR3 residues: CASSLTSQETQYF. The CDR3, as DNA: TGTGCCAGCAGCTTGACCAGCCAAGAGACCCAGTACTTC.

The chain combines TRBV4-2 with TRBJ1-1; the D gene is possibly TRBD1 (5 bases). CDR1 and CDR2 from the germline V gene are LGHNA and YNFKEQ. Trimming removed 2 bases at V and 5 bases at J, with 9 bases between. This CDR3 spans 13 amino acids. CDR3 in amino acids: CASSQLGETEAFF. The CDR3 DNA reads as TGTGCCAGCAGCCAACTAGGGGAGACTGAAGCTTTCTTT.

The chain is built from TRBV20-1 and TRBJ2-1; 7 bases match TRBD2. Per germline, CDR1 DFQATT and CDR2 SNEGSKA (reference sequence). With V trimmed by 4 bases and J by 10 bases, 4 bases remained unmatched. The CDR3 is 11 amino acids. The CDR3 protein is CSAIPGLEQFF. The DNA for the CDR3 is TGCAGTGCTATCCCGGGACTAGAGCAGTTCTTC.

The chain combines TRBV2 with TRBJ2-7; D remains unclear. The CDR3 covers 14 residues. CDR1 is SNHLY and CDR2 is FYNNEI in the germline V gene. Trimming cost V 6 bases and J 4 bases, with 16 bases left between them. CDR3 amino acids: CASRPTLPSYEQYF. As DNA, the CDR3 is TGTGCCAGCAGACCCACTCTCCCCTCTTACGAGCAGTACTTC.

The sample holds a few counts of this clonotype. The chain links TRBV5-5 to TRBJ2-1; D gene ambiguous. V lost 4 bases, J lost 1 base, and 18 bases lay in between. The germline V gene encodes CDR1 SGHKS and CDR2 YYEKEE (reference sequence). The CDR3 has 17 amino acids. The CDR3 sequence is CASSVAIRPGSYNEQFF. In nucleotides, the CDR3 is TGTGCCAGCAGCGTGGCGATCCGACCCGGATCCTACAATGAGCAGTTCTTC.

This clonotype showed up many times. The rearrangement joins TRBV7-3 to TRBJ2-5; unclear D gene. Deletions cut 5 bases from V and 2 bases from J, with 9 bases between. The CDR3 consists of 13 residues. Germline V gives CDR1 SGHTA, CDR2 FQGTGA. The CDR3 DNA reads TGTGCCAGCAGCCTGCCCCCACAAGAGACCCAGTACTTC. Protein: CASSLPPQETQYF.

The chain recombines TRBV29-1 with TRBJ2-7; tentatively, D is TRBD1 (7 bases). CDR1 is SQVTM and CDR2 is ANQGSEA in the germline V gene. Trimming pared 6 bases from V and 3 bases from J, leaving 12 bases between. The CDR3 length is 12 residues. The CDR3 protein is CSVEGAGYEQYF. CDR3 nucleotide sequence: TGCAGCGTGGAGGGGGCGGGCTACGAGCAGTACTTC.

The chain joins TRBV7-6 to TRBJ1-2; tentative D call: TRBD1 (6 bases). Germline V gene data show CDR1 as SGHVS and CDR2 as FNYEAQ. The germline V and J ends were trimmed by 5 bases and 7 bases, with 14 bases remaining between them. This CDR3 is 13 amino acids long. CDR3 sequence: CASSPPRGLGYTF. The CDR3 DNA reads TGTGCCAGCAGCCCCCCCAGGGGCCTTGGCTACACCTTC. Full variable domain (missing parts from reference TRBV7-6 and TRBJ1-2): GAGVSQSPRYKVTKRGQDVALRCDPISGHVSLYWYRQALGQGPEFLTYFNYEAQQDKSGLPNDRFSAERPEGSISTLTIQRTEQRDSAMYRCASSPPRGLGYTFGSGTRLTVV.

This clonotype was detected only a few times. The chain joins TRBV5-6 to TRBJ1-2; TRBD1 aligns across 7 bases. Germline assignment: CDR1 SGHDT and CDR2 YYEEEE. J gave up 2 bases and V 6 bases, and 4 bases lay outside the gene matches. The CDR3 loop spans 13 amino acids. Written as DNA, the CDR3 is TGTGCCAGCAACAACAGGGGAAACTATGGCTACACCTTC. It codes for CASNNRGNYGYTF.

This clonotype was detected once. V and J are TRBV5-1 and TRBJ1-1, with 7 positions matching TRBD1. Germline CDR1 and CDR2: SGHRS and YFSETQ. This CDR3 is built from 13 residues. V was clipped by 4 bases and J by 11 bases; unmatched bases: 11. Written as DNA, the CDR3 is TGCGCCAGCAGCGGCCGAACGACAGGGAAGGCTTTCTTT. The encoded protein is CASSGRTTGKAFF.